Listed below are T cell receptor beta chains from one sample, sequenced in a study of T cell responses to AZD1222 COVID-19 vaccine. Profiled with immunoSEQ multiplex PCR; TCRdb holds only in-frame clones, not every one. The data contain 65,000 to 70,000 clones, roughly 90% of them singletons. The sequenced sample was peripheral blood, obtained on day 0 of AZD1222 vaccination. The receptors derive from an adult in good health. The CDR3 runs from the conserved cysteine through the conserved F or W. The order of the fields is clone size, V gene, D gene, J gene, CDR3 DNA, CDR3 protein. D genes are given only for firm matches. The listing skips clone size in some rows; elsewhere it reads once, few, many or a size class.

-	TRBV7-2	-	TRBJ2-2	TGTGCCAGCAGTCCCCACGGGACTGGCACCGGGGAGCTGTTTTTT	CASSPHGTGTGELFF
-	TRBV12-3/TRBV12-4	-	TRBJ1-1	TGTGCCAGCAGTGCGGACTGGAGCACTGAAGCTTTCTTT	CASSADWSTEAFF
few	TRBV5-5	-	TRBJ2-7	TGTGCCAGCAGCACCGGGACCTACGAGCAGTACTTC	CASSTGTYEQYF
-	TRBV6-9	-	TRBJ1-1	TGTGCCAGCAGTTATTGGGGGCGGGACACTGAAGCTTTCTTT	CASSYWGRDTEAFF
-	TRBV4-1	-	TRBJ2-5	TGCGCCAGCAGCCAAGAGCCGGGGGACCAAGAGACCCAGTACTTC	CASSQEPGDQETQYF
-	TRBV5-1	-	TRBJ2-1	TGCGCCAGCAGCTTGGATGGGGTGATGAGCTCCTACAATGAGCAGTTCTTC	CASSLDGVMSSYNEQFF
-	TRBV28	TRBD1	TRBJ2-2	TGTGCCAGCAGTGCCGGGACAGGGGAGGCCGGGGAGCTGTTTTTT	CASSAGTGEAGELFF
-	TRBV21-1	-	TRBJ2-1	TGTGCCAGCAATCCAAGAGAGGAGGGCCTGGGCAATGAGCAGTTCTTC	CASNPREEGLGNEQFF
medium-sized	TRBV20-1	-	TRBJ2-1	TGCAGTGCTAGCGGGATCTATGAGCAGTTCTTC	CSASGIYEQFF
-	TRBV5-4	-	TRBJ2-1	TGTGCCAGCAGCTTTTGGCCTAGACACAATGAGCAGTTCTTC	CASSFWPRHNEQFF
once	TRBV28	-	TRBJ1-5	TGTGCCAGCAGTTTCCAATTCCGGGCCCAGCATTTT	CASSFQFRAQHF
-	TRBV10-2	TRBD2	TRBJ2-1	TGCGCCAGCACGATTAGCGGGAGGGCCAGGTACAATGAGCAGTTCTTC	CASTISGRARYNEQFF
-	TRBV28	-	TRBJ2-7	TGTGCCAGCAGTTTTTGGGGCGGCTCCTACGAGCAGTACTTC	CASSFWGGSYEQYF
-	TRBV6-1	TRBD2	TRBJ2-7	TGTGCCAGCAGTGACGGTCTAGCGGGGGCCTACGAGCAGTACTTC	CASSDGLAGAYEQYF
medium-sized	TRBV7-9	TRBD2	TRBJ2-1	TGTGCCAGCAGCTTAGCGGGAACAGCGGGAGTCGGCTACAATGAGCAGTTCTTC	CASSLAGTAGVGYNEQFF
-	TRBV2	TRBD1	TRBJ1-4	TGTGCCAGCAGTGAAACAGGGGTCGGTGAAAAACTGTTTTTT	CASSETGVGEKLFF
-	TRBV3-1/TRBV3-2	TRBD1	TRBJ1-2	TGTGCCAGCACTCCCGGGACAGGGGATTGGGGCTACACCTTC	CASTPGTGDWGYTF
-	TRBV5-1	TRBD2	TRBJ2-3	TGCGCCAGCAGCTTGGGGGGAGGGCCTCGGGTTACAGATACGCAGTATTTT	CASSLGGGPRVTDTQYF
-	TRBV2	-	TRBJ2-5	TGTGCCAGTACCTACGGCAGGGGCCAAGAGACCCAGTACTTC	CASTYGRGQETQYF
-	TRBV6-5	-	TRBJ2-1	TGTGCCAGCAGTTACGCGGGACAAATCTACAATGAGCAGTTCTTC	CASSYAGQIYNEQFF
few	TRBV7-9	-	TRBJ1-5	TGTGCCAGCAGCTTAACCTCTACGCCCCAGCATTTT	CASSLTSTPQHF
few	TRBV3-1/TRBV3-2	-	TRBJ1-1	TGTGCCAGCAGCCAAGAAATCGGACTCAAGAACACTGAAGCTTTCTTT	CASSQEIGLKNTEAFF
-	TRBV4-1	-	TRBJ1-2	TGCGCCAGCAGCCAAGCGCAAGGCTACACCTTC	CASSQAQGYTF
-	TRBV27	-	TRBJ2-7	TGTGCCAGCAGTTTTCCCCGACAACGCTACGAGCAGTACTTC	CASSFPRQRYEQYF
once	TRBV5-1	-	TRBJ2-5	TGCGCCAGCAGCTTGGATGTGGAGACCCAGTACTTC	CASSLDVETQYF
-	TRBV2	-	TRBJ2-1	TGTGCCAGCAATCCTATTTCCTACAATGAGCAGTTCTTC	CASNPISYNEQFF
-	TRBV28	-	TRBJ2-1	TGTGCCAGCGGGCAGGCCTACAATGAGCAGTTCTTC	CASGQAYNEQFF
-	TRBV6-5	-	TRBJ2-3	TGTGCCACGACCCTACCAACCACAGATACGCAGTATTTT	CATTLPTTDTQYF
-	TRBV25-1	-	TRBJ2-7	TGTGCCAGCAGTGAATATCTCCCTGCCTACGAGCAGTACTTC	CASSEYLPAYEQYF
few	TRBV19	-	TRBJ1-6	TGTGCCAGTAGTATAGAGGTCCAGGGACGTTCACCCCTCCACTTT	CASSIEVQGRSPLHF